This TCR beta chain is from a study of T cells in Graves' hyperthyroidism and ophthalmopathy. The junction had 5 bases not matched to a gene; V was cut back by 4 bases and J by 5 bases. The CDR3 totals 14 residues. The V gene's germline CDR1 is SEHNR and CDR2 FQNEAQ (reference sequence). TCR beta CDR3 region amplification was performed from RNA transcripts. The TCR CDR3 first-round RT-PCR relied on the HTBI primer set. One entry per CDR3 protein, called by TCRdb with MiXCR from the multiplex PCR reads. The repertoire includes almost 600,000 distinct CDR3 sequences, about half of them detected once, and roughly 7.7% sits in the top ten.

The sequenced material came from peripheral blood or thyroid tissue (not recorded which). The receptor's source is a woman between 18 and 29 years old with Graves' hyperthyroidism. V usage is TRBV7-9 and J usage is TRBJ2-1; 7 bases are shared with TRBD2. The CDR3 protein is CASSSSGIDNEQFF. The CDR3 bases are TGTGCCAGCAGCTCCAGCGGGATCGACAATGAGCAGTTCTTC.